The 24 T cell receptor beta chains presented below share a single source sample, sequenced in a study of spatial heterogeneity in lung cancer. Using its own MiXCR run on the 5' RACE reads, TCRdb lists one record per CDR3 protein. Among around 87,000 distinct CDR3 sequences listed, approximately 12% were seen once. Time point of the sample: sample taken at primary tumor resection. The sequencing used PBMCs, collected at surgery. Source of these receptors: a male donor with early-stage non-small cell lung cancer.

This clonotype came up a few times. The chain combines TRBV6-6 with TRBJ2-5; D remains ambiguous. Looked up from germline, CDR1 is MNHNY and CDR2 is SVGAGI (reference sequence). CDR3 length equals 15 residues. V dropped 1 base and J dropped 3 bases, with 12 bases sitting between them. Written as DNA, the CDR3 is TGTGCCAGCAGTTACTTGTACGGAACGGAAGAGACCCAGTACTTC. It codes for CASSYLYGTEETQYF.

This clonotype was detected many times. The gene calls are TRBV3-1 and TRBJ2-1; D unclear. V lost 0 bases, J lost 1 base, and 16 bases lay in between. CDR3 size: 18 residues. CDR1 is LGHDT and CDR2 is YNNKEL in the germline V gene (reference sequence). CDR3 residues: CASSQDYPRSHSYNEQFF. The DNA for the CDR3 is TGTGCCAGCAGCCAAGATTACCCCAGGAGCCATTCCTACAATGAGCAGTTCTTC.

J is TRBJ2-7 and V is TRBV5-6; 12 nucleotides agree with TRBD2. The CDR3 sequence is 16 residues long. V lost 4 bases, J lost 3 bases, and 8 bases stayed unmatched. Germline CDR1 and CDR2: SGHDT and YYEEEE. The CDR3 DNA reads as TGTGCCAGCAGCCTAAGGACTAGCGGGATATTCTACGAGCAGTACTTC. Protein product: CASSLRTSGIFYEQYF.

As for this clonotype: It is likely a read error, because the conserved phenylalanine at the end of the CDR3 is missing. The rearrangement joins TRBV5-4 to TRBJ2-7; 8 bases fit TRBD1. Germline V gene data show CDR1 as SGHNT and CDR2 as YYREEE (reference sequence). This CDR3 spans 14 amino acids. Trimming at V came to 3 bases and at J to 1 base, leaving 3 bases not matched to a gene. The CDR3 spells CASSSNRGSYEQYL. Written as DNA, the CDR3 is TGTGCCAGCAGCTCGAACAGGGGGTCCTACGAGCAGTACCTC.

This clonotype appeared many times. This chain connects TRBV7-3 to TRBJ2-5; 8 nucleotides align to TRBD2. Germline CDR1 is SGHTA and CDR2 is FQGTGA. The CDR3 extends over 14 amino acids. J lost 5 bases, V lost 5 bases, and 7 bases had no gene match. DNA for the CDR3: TGTGCCAGCAGCCTCCAGAGCGGGAGCGAGACCCAGTACTTC. It yields the protein CASSLQSGSETQYF.

This clonotype was observed at least ten times. Here the CDR3 reads CASRAGGTDTQYF. The CDR3 bases are TGTGCCAGCCGAGCGGGGGGAACGGATACGCAGTATTTT. This chain links TRBV9 with TRBJ2-3; 9 bases line up with TRBD2. CDR1 is SGDLS, CDR2 YYNGEE, per germline. The CDR3 is 13 residues long. The V segment lost 7 bases and the J segment 6 bases; nucleotides outside the gene matches: 6.

This clonotype was recorded at least ten times. An end of the junction differs from the germline gene, which may be a read error. CDR3: CATSRRGESNQPQHF. CDR3 coding DNA: TGTGCCACCAGTCGTCGCGGCGAGAGCAATCAGCCCCAGCATTTT. This chain connects TRBV6-5 to TRBJ1-5, with D unresolved. From germline, CDR1 is MNHEY and CDR2 SVGAGI. The CDR3 runs to 15 residues.

Only a few counts were recorded for this clonotype. The chain employs TRBV7-2 and TRBJ1-5; no firm D call. In germline, CDR1 is SGHTA, CDR2 FQGNSA. The CDR3 sequence is 14 residues long. V shed 5 bases and J shed 2 bases, with 10 bases lying between them. CDR3 protein: CASSQENRNQPQHF. CDR3 bases: TGTGCCAGCAGCCAAGAAAACCGCAATCAGCCCCAGCATTTT.

The chain is built from TRBV28 and TRBJ1-2, with 9 bases lining up with TRBD1. V shed 6 bases, J shed 5 bases, and the junction held 10 bases outside the gene matches. CDR1 and CDR2 from the germline V gene are MDHEN and SYDVKM. The CDR3 runs 15 residues. CDR3 sequence: CASSSGQGEFYGYTF. The CDR3 DNA follows: TGTGCCAGCAGCTCGGGACAGGGAGAATTTTATGGCTACACCTTC.

This clonotype was observed a handful of times. This chain links TRBV15 with TRBJ2-5; no definite D call. V was cut by 0 bases and J by 5 bases, with 7 bases left in between. Germline loops: CDR1 LNHNV, CDR2 YYDKDF (reference sequence). The CDR3 has 13 residues. The CDR3 region is CATSRDLSETQYF. The CDR3 bases are TGTGCCACCAGCAGAGATCTTTCGGAGACCCAGTACTTC.

In this sample, this clonotype turned up a few times. DNA of the CDR3: TGTGCCACCAGTGCTCCGGCAGGGGGAATCCTCTCTGGGGCCAACGTCCTGACTTTC. This translates into CATSAPAGGILSGANVLTF. The chain couples TRBV24-1 to TRBJ2-6; TRBD1 matches 7 bases. J lost 0 bases, V lost 5 bases, and 12 bases had no gene match. The CDR3 is 19 amino acids. From germline, CDR1 is KGHDR and CDR2 SFDVKD.

This clonotype was observed a handful of times. A much more abundant neighbour one base away suggests this may be a read error. The chain links TRBV7-2 to TRBJ2-3; D is unclear. Germline V gene data show CDR1 as SGHTA and CDR2 as FQGNSA. The CDR3 is made up of 14 amino acids. The germline V and J ends were trimmed by 5 bases and 3 bases, with 12 bases remaining between them. The CDR3 DNA sequence: TGTGCCAGCAGCGCCACTCTGGGGACAGATACGCAGTATTTT. Protein: CASSATLGTDTQYF. Full variable domain (remainder filled in from reference TRBV7-2 and TRBJ2-3): GAGVSQSPSNKVTEKGKDVELRCDPISGHTALYWYRQSLGQGLEFLIYFQGNSAPDKSGLPSDRFSAERTGGSVSTLTIQRTQQEDSAVYLCASSATLGTDTQYFGPGTRLTVL.

The V and J genes are TRBV27 and TRBJ2-2; D gene ambiguous. Looked up from germline, CDR1 is MNHEY and CDR2 is SMNVEV (reference sequence). This CDR3 region has 16 residues. V shed 5 bases and J shed 4 bases, with 17 bases lying between them. CDR3 sequence reads: CASSPFLRRSTGELFF. The CDR3 nucleotides read TGTGCCAGCAGTCCCTTTCTACGGAGATCCACCGGGGAGCTGTTTTTT.

This clonotype was counted only a few times. The chain joins TRBV7-8 to TRBJ1-2, with 7 bases lining up with TRBD1. The ends lost 1 base at V and 7 bases at J; junction bases unmatched: 9. This CDR3 has 15 residues. CDR1 is SGHVS and CDR2 is FQNEAQ in the germline V gene. The CDR3 is CASSLGGGDSSGYTF. The CDR3 DNA reads TGTGCCAGCAGCTTAGGAGGGGGCGATTCTAGTGGCTACACCTTC.

The table lists this clonotype with a few counts. The chain carries TRBV30 and TRBJ2-2; D perhaps matches TRBD1 (6 bases). CDR1 is GTSNPN, CDR2 SVGIG, per germline (reference sequence). The CDR3 covers 16 residues. CDR3 protein: CVSLPRDNIYTGELFF. CDR3 in DNA: TGTGTCTCCTTACCCCGGGACAACATTTACACCGGGGAGCTGTTTTTT.

This clonotype was found many times. J is TRBJ1-1 and V is TRBV4-3, with D unresolved. The V end lost 2 bases, the J end lost 5 bases, and 15 bases lay between the germline ends. The CDR3 has 15 residues. In germline, CDR1 is LGHNA, CDR2 YSLEER. For the CDR3, the DNA is TGCGCCAGCAGCCAACCGGGGAAGGGAAGAACTGAAGCTTTCTTT. Translated, it gives CASSQPGKGRTEAFF.

This clonotype appeared a few times. The chain recombines TRBV14 with TRBJ2-6; D is possibly TRBD1 or TRBD2 (5 bases each). CDR1 and CDR2 from the germline V gene are SGHDN and FVKESK. V was pared by 2 bases and J by 0 bases, with 8 bases between. CDR3 length: 16 residues. The CDR3 DNA is TGTGCCAGCAGCCAATTCGGGGCCTCTGGGGCCAACGTCCTGACTTTC. Encoded protein: CASSQFGASGANVLTF.

The chain recombines TRBV12-3 or TRBV12-4 with TRBJ1-3, with D possibly TRBD1 on 5 matching bases. The CDR3 runs 16 residues. Deletions cut 0 bases from V and 0 bases from J, with 9 bases between. CDR3 sequence (DNA): TGTGCCAGCAGTTTAGCCGGGACGGCCTCTGGAAACACCATATATTTT. Translated: CASSLAGTASGNTIYF.

This clonotype came up a few times. The chain joins TRBV5-1 to TRBJ2-5; tentative D call: TRBD2 (6 bases). V gave up 0 bases and J gave up 5 bases, with 11 bases separating them. The length of the CDR3 is 14 residues. Looked up from germline, CDR1 is SGHRS and CDR2 is YFSETQ. CDR3 in amino acids: CASSLAVGGETQYF. CDR3 nucleotide sequence: TGCGCCAGCAGCTTGGCCGTCGGGGGTGAGACCCAGTACTTC.

This clonotype was found many times. V gene TRBV20-1 combines with J gene TRBJ2-2; D gene uncertain. The CDR3 sequence is 15 residues long. Looked up from germline, CDR1 is DFQATT and CDR2 is SNEGSKA (reference sequence). The germline V and J ends were trimmed by 3 bases and 0 bases, with 11 bases remaining between them. The CDR3, as DNA: TGCAGTGCTAGTAATGAGGCGGCGAACACCGGGGAGCTGTTTTTT. Translating gives CSASNEAANTGELFF.

J is TRBJ2-1 and V is TRBV24-1; 9 bases are shared with TRBD2. The CDR3 is 17 amino acids. After removal of 3 bases from V and 7 bases from J, the junction contained 12 bases not matched to a gene. Looked up from germline, CDR1 is KGHDR and CDR2 is SFDVKD. The CDR3 loop reads CATSDPNSGGRDNEQFF. CDR3 DNA: TGTGCCACCAGTGATCCCAATAGCGGGGGTCGGGATAATGAGCAGTTCTTC.

This clonotype was counted only a few times. The gene calls are TRBV7-8 and TRBJ2-5, with 8 bases that match TRBD1. Unmatched junction bases numbered 11, after V lost 7 bases and J lost 4 bases. In germline, CDR1 is SGHVS, CDR2 FQNEAQ. The CDR3 is made up of 15 amino acids. The chain's CDR3 is CASKRSGQARETQYF. The CDR3, as DNA: TGTGCCAGCAAAAGATCGGGACAGGCTCGAGAGACCCAGTACTTC.

This clonotype was detected once. This rearrangement joins TRBV28 to TRBJ2-3; perhaps TRBD2 as D (5 bases). Looked up from germline, CDR1 is MDHEN and CDR2 is SYDVKM. The length of the CDR3 is 14 residues. V was shortened by 10 bases and J by 2 bases, with 16 bases between the two germline ends. The DNA of the CDR3 is TGTGCCACAACCCTAGCCGCAATCACAGATACGCAGTATTTT. Residues: CATTLAAITDTQYF.

In its sample, this clonotype was seen a few times. The chain couples TRBV3-1 to TRBJ1-5, with 8 bases that match TRBD1. The CDR3 has 15 amino acids. Germline V gene sequence: CDR1 LGHDT, CDR2 YNNKEL (reference sequence). J was trimmed by 4 bases and V by 5 bases; bases with no gene match: 7. CDR3 region: CASSAIQGENQPQHF. Here the CDR3 DNA reads TGTGCCAGCAGCGCCATACAGGGGGAGAATCAGCCCCAGCATTTT.